These T cell receptor beta chains were read from a single sample in a study of vaccination effects on CD4 cells after COVID-19. Antigen specificity for these receptors is unknown. Sequenced by immunoSEQ multiplex PCR; TCRdb stores in-frame clones only, minus some. Among fewer than 75,000 clones listed, more than 70% were seen once. Source: CD4+ T cells from PBMCs cultured without peptide, taken before COVID-19 vaccination. These receptors all stem from a human donor who received a COVID-19 vaccine. Both conserved end residues are part of each CDR3. Each record gives: J gene, V gene, D gene, clone size, CDR3 DNA, CDR3 protein. The D gene is left open where the match is weak. Clone size is given for some rows only: seen once, a few or many times, or a class if the clone is expanded.

TRBJ1-6 | TRBV10-3 | TRBD1 | few | TGTGCCATCAGTGAAAGGACAGGGAATAATTCACCCCTCCACTTT | CAISERTGNNSPLHF
TRBJ2-5 | TRBV24-1 | - | - | TGTGCCACCAGTGATTCATCCCGGTCCCCACAAGAGACCCAGTACTTC | CATSDSSRSPQETQYF
TRBJ2-5 | TRBV6-5 | - | - | TGTGCCAGCAGTAACGGTGGGGCAGATGAAGAGACCCAGTACTTC | CASSNGGADEETQYF
TRBJ1-1 | TRBV9 | - | - | TGTGCCAGCAGCGCTCAGACAGCCTTGGGCACTGAAGCTTTCTTT | CASSAQTALGTEAFF
TRBJ2-3 | TRBV5-4 | TRBD2 | - | TGTGCCAGCAGCCCATGGACTAGCGGCACAGATACGCAGTATTTT | CASSPWTSGTDTQYF
TRBJ1-5 | TRBV30 | TRBD1 | - | TGTGCCTGGAGCCCCCGATTAGGACAGGGTCGTGCGAGCAATCAGCCCCAGCATTTT | CAWSPRLGQGRASNQPQHF
TRBJ2-3 | TRBV6-5 | TRBD2 | - | TGTGCGAGGCGGGGGGAGTTTACGCAGTATTTT | CARRGEFTQYF
TRBJ2-3 | TRBV5-1 | TRBD2 | - | TGCGCCAGCAGCCGTCGGACTAGCGGGGGGGCTGTACCAGATACGCAGTATTTT | CASSRRTSGGAVPDTQYF
TRBJ1-5 | TRBV28 | - | - | TGTGCCAGCAAATTGACAAGGGCGGATCAGCCCCAGCATTTT | CASKLTRADQPQHF
TRBJ1-1 | TRBV10-2 | - | - | TGCGCCAGCAGCTCGGGACCGAACACTGAAGCTTTCTTT | CASSSGPNTEAFF
TRBJ2-5 | TRBV3-1/TRBV3-2 | - | - | TGTGCCAGCAGCTCATACACCGACTCCCTACAAGAGACCCAGTACTTC | CASSSYTDSLQETQYF
TRBJ2-3 | TRBV28 | TRBD1 | - | TGTGCCAGCAGTCTGACAGGGAGTGGAGATACGCAGTATTTT | CASSLTGSGDTQYF
TRBJ2-1 | TRBV7-3 | TRBD2 | once | TGTGCCAGCAGCCCACAACTAGCGGGGGTATACAATGAGCAGTTCTTC | CASSPQLAGVYNEQFF
TRBJ2-1 | TRBV7-2 | - | - | TGTGCCAGCAGCCCTCGACAGTTATACAATGAGCAGTTCTTC | CASSPRQLYNEQFF
TRBJ1-1 | TRBV7-8 | - | - | TGTGCCAGCAGCTTCCTCCGACAGAACACTGAAGCTTTCTTT | CASSFLRQNTEAFF
TRBJ1-6 | TRBV5-8 | TRBD1 | - | TGTGCCAGCAGCTTGAGGGGGCAGAATTCACCCCTCCACTTT | CASSLRGQNSPLHF
TRBJ2-2 | TRBV7-3 | TRBD2 | - | TGTGCCAGCAGCTCGGGACTAGCGGGGGGACCGAACACCGGGGAGCTGTTTTTT | CASSSGLAGGPNTGELFF
TRBJ1-2 | TRBV18 | - | many | TGTGCCAGCTCACCAAGGACCGCGTCCGGCTACACCTTC | CASSPRTASGYTF
TRBJ2-2 | TRBV2 | - | - | TGTGCCAGCAGTCCCACTAGGTCCGGCGGGGAGCTGTTTTTT | CASSPTRSGGELFF
TRBJ2-4 | TRBV20-1 | - | - | TGCAGTGCTTTAACCGGGACCAATCAGTACTTC | CSALTGTNQYF